This entry describes one T cell receptor beta chain. Healthy Russian Caucasian donors spanned ages about 6 to 95 years. Primed by a sample-barcoded 5' primer and a J-beta primer mix, a second PCR proceeded for 7 to 11 cycles. TCRdb ran MiXCR on the 5' RACE reads and lists one entry per CDR3 protein. The table includes about 1.1 million distinct CDR3 sequences, roughly two fifths detected once. Germline-derived CDR1 and CDR2 are SGHAT and FQNNGV. This CDR3 contains 16 residues. V shed 5 bases, J shed 0 bases, and the junction held 6 bases outside the gene matches. The source of the sample is a study of blood T cells in healthy people across ages. Study-wide background: When template switching was applied, about one barcoded beta molecule was captured per two T cells.

Source material: blood. The rearrangement joins TRBV11-2 to TRBJ1-5; 8 bases line up with TRBD1. The TCR sequence derives from a man between 18 and 29 years old in good health. CDR3 nucleotide sequence: TGTGCCAGCAGCCCGGGACAGGTTCTTAGCAATCAGCCCCAGCATTTT. This encodes CASSPGQVLSNQPQHF.